These 29 T cell receptor beta chains originate from one sample sequenced in a study of Ad26.COV2.S vaccination and SARS-CoV-2 variants. Assay used: immunoSEQ multiplex PCR; TCRdb lists only in-frame clones, some missing. The data hold about 460,000 clones, with 89% observed a single time. As for treatment: about 20 received Ad26.COV2.S at low or high dose, single or two shots; five or six received placebo; per-sample allocation not given. Following the first vaccine or placebo injection, samples were taken on day 63. Sequenced here: peripheral blood, sampled in a trial of Ad26.COV2.S vaccine versus placebo. The receptors were sampled from a person aged 18-65 years who received the Ad26.COV2.S COVID-19 vaccine or a placebo.

In its sample, this clone was seen once. V is TRBV2 and J is TRBJ1-5, with a tentative D call TRBD1 (5 bases). Germline lookup yields CDR1 SNHLY and CDR2 FYNNEI. The CDR3 spans 13 residues. V lost 6 bases and J lost 2, with 8 bases in between. The CDR3 sequence: CASRGDGNQPQHF. The DNA for the CDR3 is TGTGCCAGCAGGGGGGACGGCAATCAGCCCCAGCATTTT.

The chain links TRBV2 to TRBJ2-1; D is possibly TRBD1 or TRBD2 (5 bases each). The CDR3 sequence is 13 residues long. Per germline, CDR1 SNHLY and CDR2 FYNNEI. Trimming pared 2 bases from V and 11 bases from J, leaving 13 bases between. The CDR3 loop is CASSEIGTAKQFF. DNA for the CDR3: TGTGCCAGCAGTGAAATAGGGACGGCAAAGCAGTTCTTC.

CDR3 in DNA: TGCGCCAGCTTCCCCAGGGGGGTATACAATCAGCCCCAGCATTTT. Translated, it gives CASFPRGVYNQPQHF. This sequence joins TRBV5-1 and TRBJ1-5; 7 bases are a match to TRBD1. The CDR3 length is 15 residues. J lost 3 bases, V lost 7 bases, and 10 bases had no gene match. Germline lookup yields CDR1 SGHRS and CDR2 YFSETQ.

Written as DNA, the CDR3 is TGCGCCAGCAGGGAGAAATTAGGGTACTATGGCTACACCTTC. The encoded protein is CASREKLGYYGYTF. The chain carries TRBV5-1 and TRBJ1-2; D uncertain. V dropped 5 bases and J dropped 3 bases, with 14 bases sitting between them. Germline-derived CDR1 and CDR2 are SGHRS and YFSETQ. There are 14 residues in the CDR3.

This chain links TRBV11-1 with TRBJ2-5, with a possible D match to TRBD1 (6 bases). The V end was cut by 4 bases, the J end by 5 bases, with 11 bases between. Germline CDR1 SGHAT, CDR2 FQDESV (reference sequence). This CDR3 contains 13 residues. The CDR3 DNA follows: TGTGCCAGCAGCTCTACAGGGTGGGAGACCCAGTACTTC. Residues: CASSSTGWETQYF.

This clone was seen a handful of times. The CDR3 loop is CASSPGTGGAYEQYF. DNA for the CDR3: TGTGCCAGCAGCCCCGGGACAGGGGGCGCATACGAGCAGTACTTC. The chain links TRBV5-4 to TRBJ2-7, with 12 bases lining up with TRBD1. CDR3 length equals 15 residues. Germline CDR1 SGHNT, CDR2 YYREEE (reference sequence). The V gene end was trimmed by 4 bases and the J gene end by 4 bases; junction bases not matched to a gene: 6.

Of note for this clone: Other nucleotide sequences in the sample specify the same CDR3. The CDR3: CASSSGQGNYGYTF. CDR3 DNA sequence: TGCGCCAGCAGCAGTGGACAGGGGAACTATGGCTACACCTTC. The V gene is TRBV5-1, the J gene TRBJ1-2, with 9 bases matching TRBD1. The CDR3 consists of 14 residues. Trimming removed 4 bases from V and 2 bases from J; junction bases left unmatched: 3. Germline V gene data show CDR1 as SGHRS and CDR2 as YFSETQ.

V is TRBV5-1 and J is TRBJ1-2; D possibly corresponds to TRBD1 (5 bases). This CDR3 is 19 amino acids long. The ends were cut back, 2 bases at V and 4 bases at J, with 27 bases in the middle. Germline V gene sequence: CDR1 SGHRS, CDR2 YFSETQ. The CDR3 protein is CASSFRGGLPRTLRYGYTF. The CDR3, as DNA: TGCGCCAGCAGCTTCCGCGGGGGTTTGCCACGGACCTTACGCTATGGCTACACCTTC. The variable domain in full, completed from reference TRBV5-1 and TRBJ1-2, reads KAGVTQTPRYLIKTRGQQVTLSCSPISGHRSVSWYQQTPGQGLQFLFEYFSETQRNKGNFPGRFSGRQFSNSRSEMNVSTLELGDSALYLCASSFRGGLPRTLRYGYTFGSGTRLTVV.

The CDR3, as DNA: TGTGCCAGCAACCTCGTCGGGATGAGCTCCTACGAGCAGTACTTC. Amino acids: CASNLVGMSSYEQYF. This sequence joins TRBV5-8 and TRBJ2-7; possibly TRBD2 for D (5 bases). Looked up from germline, CDR1 is SGHTS and CDR2 is YDEGEE. The CDR3 runs to 15 residues. V was trimmed by 6 bases and J by 0 bases, leaving 16 bases between them.

The gene calls are TRBV24-1 and TRBJ2-5; 8 positions agree with TRBD1. The germline gives CDR1 KGHDR, CDR2 SFDVKD. This CDR3 comprises 16 residues. Losses at the gene ends were 0 bases for V and 5 bases for J; bases not matched to a gene: 7. CDR3 sequence: CATSDLGQGAVETQYF. For the CDR3, the DNA is TGTGCCACCAGTGATTTGGGCCAGGGGGCTGTGGAGACCCAGTACTTC.

V is TRBV20-1 and J is TRBJ2-3, with D hard to call. The CDR3 length is 11 residues. Trimming shortened V by 5 bases and J by 6 bases, and 9 bases separated the two germline ends. Germline assignment: CDR1 DFQATT and CDR2 SNEGSKA (reference sequence). CDR3 residues: CSALKRDTQYF. As DNA, the CDR3 is TGCAGTGCTTTGAAAAGGGATACGCAGTATTTT.

V and J are TRBV11-2 and TRBJ1-2; D unresolved. Germline V lookup: CDR1 SGHAT, CDR2 FQNNGV. Trimming took 1 base from V and 2 from J, leaving 5 bases between them. The CDR3 runs 13 residues. This chain's CDR3 is CASSLAGNYGYTF. In DNA, the CDR3 is TGTGCCAGCAGCTTAGCGGGAAACTATGGCTACACCTTC.

The chain combines TRBV5-1 with TRBJ2-6, with D tentatively TRBD2 (6 bases). Trimming removed 4 bases at V and 0 bases at J, with 14 bases between. The CDR3 loop spans 17 amino acids. Germline V gene data show CDR1 as SGHRS and CDR2 as YFSETQ. CDR3: CASSAGTPGSGANVLTF. CDR3 coding DNA: TGCGCCAGCAGCGCCGGGACTCCGGGCTCTGGGGCCAACGTCCTGACTTTC.

This clone has just a few counts. The chain uses TRBV27 and TRBJ1-1; TRBD1 might be the D (5 bases). The CDR3 is made up of 11 amino acids. The germline CDR1 and CDR2 sequences are MNHEY and SMNVEV (reference sequence). V dropped 10 bases and J dropped 5 bases, with 11 bases sitting between them. DNA of the CDR3: TGTGCCATCCAGGCAGGGACTGAAGCTTTCTTT. It yields the protein CAIQAGTEAFF.

This chain joins TRBV4-2 and TRBJ1-1; 11 nucleotides agree with TRBD1. Trimming at V came to 8 bases and at J to 5 bases, leaving 4 bases not matched to a gene. Germline CDR1 and CDR2: LGHNA and YNFKEQ. The CDR3 runs 13 residues. This CDR3 is CASQDRGLTEAFF. In nucleotides, the CDR3 is TGTGCCAGCCAGGACAGGGGGCTTACTGAAGCTTTCTTT.

This chain connects TRBV4-2 to TRBJ2-2, with D possibly being TRBD1 (5 bases). The CDR3 length is 15 residues. From germline, CDR1 is LGHNA and CDR2 YNFKEQ. Between the trimmed V and J ends, which lost 3 bases and 3 bases, there was a span of 11 bases. This chain's CDR3 is CASSHLQDDTGELFF. Written as DNA, the CDR3 is TGTGCCAGCAGCCACCTACAGGATGACACCGGGGAGCTGTTTTTT.

V is TRBV3-1 (or the pseudogene TRBV3-2) and J is TRBJ2-5, with 7 bases lining up with TRBD2. The CDR3 sequence is 17 residues long. The V segment lost 0 bases and the J segment 5 bases; nucleotides outside the gene matches: 12. Germline V CDR1 and CDR2: LGHDT, YNNKEL (reference sequence). The CDR3 reads CASSQEMQTSQEETQYF. Written as DNA, the CDR3 is TGTGCCAGCAGCCAAGAAATGCAGACTAGCCAGGAGGAGACCCAGTACTTC.

The CDR3 is CAISDLPKDREKEETQYF. The CDR3, as DNA: TGTGCCATCAGTGATTTGCCCAAGGACAGGGAAAAAGAGGAGACCCAGTACTTC. J is TRBJ2-5 and V is TRBV10-3; 8 bases match TRBD1. Germline assignment: CDR1 ENHRY and CDR2 SYGVKD. V was clipped by 3 bases and J by 5 bases; unmatched bases: 17. The CDR3 covers 18 residues.

This clone was observed a single time. In DNA, the CDR3 is TGTGCCAGTACCCCGTTCGCGAACACCGGGGAGCTGTTTTTT. This sequence encodes CASTPFANTGELFF. The J gene is TRBJ2-2, the V gene TRBV19; D is unresolved. Deletions cut 7 bases from V and 0 bases from J, with 9 bases between. CDR1 LNHDA and CDR2 SQIVND come from the germline V gene (reference sequence). The CDR3 is 14 amino acids. Together with reference TRBV19 and TRBJ2-2, the CDR3 gives the full variable domain: DGGITQSPKYLFRKEGQNVTLSCEQNLNHDAMYWYRQDPGQGLRLIYYSQIVNDFQKGDIAEGYSVSREKKESFPLTVTSAQKNPTAFYLCASTPFANTGELFFGEGSRLTVL.

The chain joins TRBV28 to TRBJ2-1; D not resolved. The CDR3 is 15 amino acids. With 7 bases removed from V and 0 bases from J, the gap between germline ends came to 13 bases. The germline gives CDR1 MDHEN, CDR2 SYDVKM. The CDR3 spells CASTPATSSYNEQFF. CDR3 DNA: TGTGCCAGCACCCCGGCCACGAGCTCCTACAATGAGCAGTTCTTC.

The rearrangement uses TRBV7-9 and TRBJ1-2; TRBD1 might be the D (5 bases). This CDR3 is 15 amino acids long. Trimming removed 3 bases at V and 8 bases at J, with 19 bases between. Germline V CDR1 and CDR2: SEHNR, FQNEAQ (reference sequence). The chain's CDR3 is CASSFRLGASVGYTF. The CDR3 DNA reads TGTGCCAGCAGCTTTCGACTCGGGGCGAGTGTGGGCTACACCTTC. Looking up the rest from reference TRBV7-9 and TRBJ1-2 gives the full variable domain: DTGVSQNPRHKITKRGQNVTFRCDPISEHNRLYWYRQTLGQGPEFLTYFQNEAQLEKSRLLSDRFSAERPKGSFSTLEIQRTEQGDSAMYLCASSFRLGASVGYTFGSGTRLTVV.

J is TRBJ1-2 and V is TRBV9; possibly TRBD1 for D (6 bases). Between the trimmed V and J ends, which lost 3 bases and 2 bases, there was a span of 14 bases. Germline V CDR1 and CDR2: SGDLS, YYNGEE. The CDR3 consists of 15 residues. CDR3 sequence reads: CASSAGQLKNYGYTF. CDR3 DNA sequence: TGTGCCAGCAGCGCGGGACAATTAAAAAACTATGGCTACACCTTC.

V and J are TRBV6-5 and TRBJ2-2; no firm D call. The CDR3 has 14 amino acids. The germline V and J ends were trimmed by 8 bases and 0 bases, with 10 bases remaining between them. Germline assignment: CDR1 MNHEY and CDR2 SVGAGI. CDR3 in amino acids: CASAIEANTGELFF. In nucleotides, the CDR3 is TGTGCCAGCGCCATAGAAGCGAACACCGGGGAGCTGTTTTTT.

The genes are TRBV18 and TRBJ2-5; D may be TRBD1 or TRBD2 (6 bases each). This CDR3 region has 13 residues. Germline V CDR1 and CDR2: KGHSH, LQKENI. V dropped 3 bases and J dropped 5 bases, with 10 bases sitting between them. CDR3 sequence: CASSPGGAETQYF. CDR3 coding DNA: TGTGCCAGCTCACCCGGGGGCGCCGAGACCCAGTACTTC.

The rearrangement joins TRBV30 to TRBJ1-3; D unclear. Germline-derived CDR1 and CDR2 are GTSNPN and SVGIG (reference sequence). V was shortened by 4 bases and J by 0 bases, with 10 bases between the two germline ends. The CDR3 is 14 residues long. The CDR3 DNA reads TGTGCCTGGACCTACAGTTTCTCTGGAAACACCATATATTTT. Its translation is CAWTYSFSGNTIYF.

This clone was counted between two and nine times. J is TRBJ2-7 and V is TRBV7-9; TRBD2 agrees at 7 bases. The CDR3 is 13 amino acids. Germline V lookup: CDR1 SEHNR, CDR2 FQNEAQ (reference sequence). V lost 5 bases to trimming and J lost 1 base; unmatched junction nucleotides: 2. The CDR3 DNA is TGTGCCAGCAGCGGGGACTATTCCTACGAGCAGTACTTC. The encoded protein is CASSGDYSYEQYF. The whole variable domain, filled in from reference TRBV7-9 and TRBJ2-7, reads DTGVSQNPRHKITKRGQNVTFRCDPISEHNRLYWYRQTLGQGPEFLTYFQNEAQLEKSRLLSDRFSAERPKGSFSTLEIQRTEQGDSAMYLCASSGDYSYEQYFGPGTRLTVT.

The CDR3 here is CASSWANTDTQYF. CDR3 nucleotide sequence: TGTGCCAGCAGTTGGGCCAACACAGATACGCAGTATTTT. The chain has TRBV6-5 and TRBJ2-3; D is uncertain. The CDR3 contains 13 residues. V shed 4 bases and J shed 2 bases, with 7 bases lying between them. Germline CDR1 and CDR2: MNHEY and SVGAGI.

The table lists this clone with a few counts. This sample also contains other DNA sequences that code for the same CDR3. This chain joins TRBV24-1 and TRBJ2-2; D not resolved. V was cut by 6 bases and J by 0 bases, with 10 bases left in between. The CDR3 loop spans 15 amino acids. Germline V gives CDR1 KGHDR, CDR2 SFDVKD. CDR3: CATSRGSANTGELFF. The CDR3 coding sequence is TGTGCCACCAGTAGAGGTAGTGCGAACACCGGGGAGCTGTTTTTT.

The V gene is TRBV6-5, the J gene TRBJ1-5; 9 bases match TRBD1. Trimming took 6 bases from V and 5 from J; bases not matched to a gene: 2. The germline V gene encodes CDR1 MNHEY and CDR2 SVGAGI. The CDR3 is made up of 13 amino acids. The CDR3 DNA follows: TGTGCCAGCAGACGACAGGGGGATCAGCCCCAGCATTTT. This sequence encodes CASRRQGDQPQHF.